One T cell receptor (beta chain) is described in this entry. Its antigen is unknown. Base quality data are lacking; no much larger clone is found one base away. Healthy HIV-negative adults with no recently reported acute infections or vaccinations were included as donors. All donors were Caucasian adults living in Nashville, Tennessee, USA. Magnetic negative selection was used to enrich CD4+ T cells, after which naive cells were positively selected on CD45RA and the negative fraction became the memory subset. After blood collection by leukapheresis, PBMCs were isolated using Ficoll-Histopaque density gradient centrifugation and then cryopreserved in the vapor phase of liquid nitrogen. Analytical flow cytometry was used to check the purity and quantity of every magnetically sorted T cell population. Genomic DNA was isolated from every sorted fraction and measured by UV absorbance on a Nanodrop 2000c.

V loses 5 bases, J loses 4 bases, and the germline ends lie 17 bases apart. CDR1 and CDR2, looked up from the germline V gene (reference sequence), are LNHNV and YYDKDF. The CDR3 contains 16 residues, cysteine and phenylalanine counted. Only CDR3 DNA remains: 48 bases, in frame from the first base. TCR CDR3 regions were amplified from genomic DNA by multiplex PCR using the deep immunoSEQ assay. Extracted genomic DNA from each cell subset was spread evenly across all wells of several immunoSEQ 96-well plates, with each plate serving as a replicate. For sorted subsets, each replicate PCR was loaded with roughly 0.2 ug genomic DNA, equivalent to some 31,000 T cell genomes. Purified libraries were measured with a Qubit 3.0 fluorometer, size-checked on a Bioanalyzer 2100, and measured again with the KAPA Library Quantification kit. A separate single-read 150-cycle Illumina NextSeq 550 flow cell was used to sequence each immunoSEQ 96-well plate. Per the authors' processing: Because the immunoSEQ output included only junctional sequences and no quality scores, the filtering could not be the same as the filtering used for full-length reads. To assign V/J genes and CDR3, sequences were annotated against IMGT germline references using PyIR, a Python wrapper for IgBLAST v1.9. Reads were filtered out if the reads had weak V/J assignments (E-value above 1e-6), no CDR3, stop codons, out-of-frame junctions, or ambiguous translated residues. V3J clonotypes were defined by identical inferred V gene, J gene, and CDR3 amino acid sequence. The percentage overlap between two repertoires was calculated by dividing the number of shared unique clonotypes by the size of the smaller repertoire. Richness of each repertoire was evaluated using RTK rarefaction, the Chao1 estimator, and Recon v2.1 estimates of unobserved clonotypes. Generation probabilities for all TCRbeta clonotypes obtained by the gDNA method from four donors were computed using OLGA. TCRdb retrieved this table from immuneACCESS and kept in-frame rearrangements only. Not all clones are present; in checked studies, unresolved V genes account for under half, and no reason is known for the remainder. V and J calls and clone size are as listed in that table; D and trimming were resolved from the DNA. This sample holds about 610,000 clones; more than 95% were observed only once. The ten largest clones capture roughly 0.05% of the sample.

The data stem from a study of shared clonotypes between healthy human individuals (dated by TCRdb to the early 2020s). For context, the study as a whole: The cohort comprised two women and a few men aged 18 to 49 years. For each donor, CD4 naive and CD4 memory were each run on three plates, CD8 naive on two plates, and CD8 memory on one plate. To estimate repertoire size and how much clonotypes are shared between individuals, the study performed deep sequencing of blood TCR repertoires from five healthy adults. To increase sequencing depth and limit assay-specific biases, different laboratories used diverse techniques to prepare libraries and sequence TCR repertoires. Between about 0.94 and 8.9 billion PBMCs per donor were obtained by leukapheresis. Broad study findings and their caveats: Rarefaction of sorted-subset datasets indicated incomplete sequencing despite the large sequencing depth. Across four donors, roughly 5% of naive CD4, roughly 3.8% of naive CD8, about 2% of memory CD4, and roughly 0.41% of memory CD8 clonotypes were shared. Larger estimated clonotype richness was generally found for naive subsets than for memory subsets. Because the study included only a small number of donors, the genetic and exposure-history diversity represented was limited. Pairwise subsampling led to the expectation that sequencing depth would affect the degree of clonotype sharing among donors. Higher generation probabilities were observed for clonotypes shared by all four sorted-subset donors than for non-shared clonotypes. Sampling was restricted to blood, and TCR repertoires in tissue are likely to differ from TCR repertoires in blood.

The chain joins TRBV15 to TRBJ1-4, with the D gene not confidently named. This receptor was obtained from a woman under 40 in good health. What was sequenced was naive CD4+ T cells sorted from blood. The cell subset or site label of this sample denotes: CD45RA+ positively selected. The CDR3 protein: CATSWTPAEGNEKLFF. The base sequence is TGTGCCACCAGCTGGACGCCGGCGGAGGGTAATGAAAAACTGTTTTTT. Reference TRBV15 and TRBJ1-4 genes cover what lies past the CDR3, so the full variable domain is DAMVIQNPRYQVTQFGKPVTLSCSQTLNHNVMYWYQQKSSQAPKLLFHYYDKDFNNEADTPDNFQSRRPNTSFCFLDIRSPGLGDTAMYLCATSWTPAEGNEKLFFGSGTQLSVL.